This T cell receptor beta chain appears in the sequencing data of a study of T-cell memory formation after mild COVID-19. General study findings and limits: Chiefly within CM and EM were the contracting CD4+ clones; CD8+ ones were within EMRA. The pre-infection memory compartment contained some responding clones, suggesting cross-reactive memory joined.

MiXCR was run by TCRdb on the 5' RACE reads, yielding one entry per CDR3 protein. The sample shows about 440,000 distinct CDR3 sequences, 20% of them seen only once. The CDR3 contains 15 residues. The germline gives CDR1 SGHDT, CDR2 YYEEEE. With 0 bases removed from V and 4 bases from J, the gap between germline ends came to 14 bases. This clonotype was observed a handful of times. Its antigen is still unknown. Sample: PBMCs or a T cell subset sorted from them (not recorded which). The chain joins TRBV5-6 to TRBJ2-7; D not certain. This TCR was recovered from an adult woman who had mild COVID-19 (a few samples of this study predate the infection). Cell type and time point are not known. CDR3 DNA: TGTGCCAGCAGCTTGGTAACCCTCCCCCGGTACGAGCAGTACTTC. Amino acid sequence: CASSLVTLPRYEQYF.